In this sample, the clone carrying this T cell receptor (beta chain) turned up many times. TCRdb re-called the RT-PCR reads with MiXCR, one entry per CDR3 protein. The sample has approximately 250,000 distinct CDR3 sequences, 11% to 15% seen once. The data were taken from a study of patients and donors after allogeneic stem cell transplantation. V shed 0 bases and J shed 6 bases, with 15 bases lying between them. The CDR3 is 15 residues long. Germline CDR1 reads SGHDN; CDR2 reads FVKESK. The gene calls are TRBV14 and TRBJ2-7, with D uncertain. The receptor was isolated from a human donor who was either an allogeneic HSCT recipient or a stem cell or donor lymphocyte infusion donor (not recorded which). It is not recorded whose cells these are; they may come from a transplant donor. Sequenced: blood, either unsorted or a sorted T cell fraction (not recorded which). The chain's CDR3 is CASSQDGSPSFEQYF. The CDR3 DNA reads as TGTGCCAGCAGCCAAGATGGGTCTCCCTCTTTCGAGCAGTACTTC.